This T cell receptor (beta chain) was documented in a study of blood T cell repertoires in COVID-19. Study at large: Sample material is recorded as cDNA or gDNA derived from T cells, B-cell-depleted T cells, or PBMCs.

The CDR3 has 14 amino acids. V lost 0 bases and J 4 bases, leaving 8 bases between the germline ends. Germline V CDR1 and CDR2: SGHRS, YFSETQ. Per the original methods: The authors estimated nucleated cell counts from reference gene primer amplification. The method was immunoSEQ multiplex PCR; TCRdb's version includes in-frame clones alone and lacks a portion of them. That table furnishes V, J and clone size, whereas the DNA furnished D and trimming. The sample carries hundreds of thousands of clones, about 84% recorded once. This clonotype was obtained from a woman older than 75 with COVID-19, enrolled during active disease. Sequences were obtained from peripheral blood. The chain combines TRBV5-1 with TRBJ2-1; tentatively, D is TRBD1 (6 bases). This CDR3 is CASSLDTGYNEQFF. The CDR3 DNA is TGCGCCAGCAGCTTGGATACAGGGTACAATGAGCAGTTCTTC.